This T cell receptor (beta chain) was recovered during a study of blood T cell repertoires in COVID-19 (dated by TCRdb to 2018 to 2020). Background for the entire study: Samples from collaborators originated in the United States, Italy and Spain and spanned both the acute and convalescent phases of COVID-19. The samples were drawn from two sources: the first 160 participants of the ongoing ImmuneRACE study, and approximately 1,300 subjects contributed by 6 global collaborators. Where available, HLA class I and class II types were taken from metadata supplied by the sample provider and were not determined by assay-based typing. Sample metadata almost always included a de-identified subject ID, COVID-19 status, age in years and sex. The repertoires were made available in a free public database intended to serve as a resource for research on the immune response to SARS-CoV-2. The material from the prospective study consisted of cDNA or gDNA derived from T cells, B-cell-depleted T cells, or PBMCs. Deeply sampled blood TCRbeta repertoires from subjects exposed to, actively infected with, or recovered from COVID-19 were included in the dataset. Study-wide findings and limitations: The quantity of clinical and demographic metadata differed by source and by participant and was supplied without curation.

TCRbeta CDR3 regions were amplified from genomic DNA by means of the immunoSEQ Assay, a bias-controlled multiplex PCR. The study's own analysis went as follows. Within the assay, amplification of reference gene primers was used to estimate how many nucleated cells each sample contained. Sequence reads were collapsed and filtered to measure the absolute abundance of every unique TCRbeta CDR3 rearrangement. For each sample, productive Simpson clonality was calculated by taking the square root of Simpson's diversity index across productive rearrangements. TCRdb carries this immuneACCESS record with in-frame sequences only. Its versions omit some clonotypes, under half of them owing to an unresolved V gene in the studies checked, with the rest unexplained. V and J calls plus clone size are reproduced from that table; the DNA served to infer D and trimming. A total of about 20,000 clones appear in this sample, 90% of them only once. Less than 3% of the sample lies in the top ten.

Measured from the cysteine to the phenylalanine, the CDR3 is 15 residues long. This entry keeps only the CDR3 DNA: 45 bases, framed from base 1. CDR1 and CDR2 (SQVTM, ANQGSEA) derive from the germline V gene. Cut back by 2 bases and 4 bases, the V and J ends lie 15 bases apart. In the case of this clone: What this receptor recognizes is not known. Per-nucleotide qualities are absent, and no much larger clonotype sits a single base away.

Whole blood was collected in K2EDTA tubes by collaborating institutions according to the institutions' own protocols. Collaborator samples were shipped for TCRbeta analysis as frozen whole blood, isolated PBMCs, or DNA extracted from either sample type. The rearranged segments are TRBV29-1 and TRBJ2-1; TRBD2 is a weak D gene call, 5 bases matching. Source material: peripheral blood. The clonotype originates from a man between 65 and 79 years old with acute or convalescent COVID-19. The CDR3 region reads CSVEYPKAAYNEQFF. The sequenced DNA: TGCAGCGTTGAATATCCCAAAGCGGCGTACAATGAGCAGTTCTTC.